A single sample is the source of the 29 T cell receptor beta chains below, sequenced in a study of cytomegalovirus exposure and HLA in healthy donors. PCR primers comprised 60 Vbeta and 13 Jbeta primers. Sequenced by immunoSEQ multiplex PCR; TCRdb stores in-frame clones only, minus some. The table lists 200,000 to 250,000 clones, about 85% of them singletons. Sample: PBMCs. These TCRs come from a human donor in good health.

The chain is built from TRBV7-2 and TRBJ2-7, with 11 bases that match TRBD2. After removal of 5 bases from V and 2 bases from J, the junction contained 5 bases not matched to a gene. The germline V gene has CDR1 SGHTA and CDR2 FQGNSA. This CDR3 spans 15 amino acids. CDR3 DNA sequence: TGTGCCAGCAGCACTAGCGGGAGCAATCCCTACGAGCAGTACTTC. Its protein is CASSTSGSNPYEQYF.

This rearrangement joins TRBV5-5 to TRBJ2-7, with a tentative D call TRBD1 (6 bases). The germline gives CDR1 SGHKS, CDR2 YYEKEE (reference sequence). V lost 3 bases, J lost 1 base, and 17 bases lay in between. This CDR3 is 16 amino acids long. The CDR3 loop is CASSSPYTDRSYEQYF. CDR3 nucleotide sequence: TGTGCCAGCAGCTCACCCTATACCGACAGGTCCTACGAGCAGTACTTC.

V usage is TRBV4-3 and J usage is TRBJ1-1, with D possibly TRBD1 on 5 matching bases. Germline V gene lookup returns CDR1 LGHNA and CDR2 YSLEER. Trimming removed 0 bases from V and 11 bases from J, with 25 bases in between. This CDR3 spans 17 amino acids. CDR3 coding DNA: TGCGCCAGCAGCCAAGACACTTTTACGGGGGTGGAGTCGGAGGCTTTCTTT. Protein product: CASSQDTFTGVESEAFF.

The chain links TRBV29-1 to TRBJ2-3; D is possibly TRBD2 (5 bases). Trimming stripped 2 bases from V and 6 bases from J, with 21 bases between. There are 16 residues in the CDR3. Germline loops: CDR1 SQVTM, CDR2 ANQGSEA. The CDR3 DNA reads as TGCAGCGTTGAATTATTACTAGGCCCGACGGGTGATACGCAGTATTTT. Amino acids: CSVELLLGPTGDTQYF.

The chain combines TRBV27 with TRBJ2-3; a possible D gene is TRBD1 (5 bases). Per germline, CDR1 MNHEY and CDR2 SMNVEV (reference sequence). The CDR3 has 14 amino acids. Trimming removed 5 bases from V and 0 bases from J, with 9 bases in between. This CDR3 reads CASSPRQSTDTQYF. DNA for the CDR3: TGTGCCAGCAGTCCCCGACAGAGCACAGATACGCAGTATTTT.

The V and J genes are TRBV28 and TRBJ2-5, with D possibly TRBD2 on 6 matching bases. There are 13 residues in the CDR3. Germline CDR1 and CDR2: MDHEN and SYDVKM. V lost 2 bases to trimming and J lost 4 bases, with 8 bases between them. CDR3 residues: CASSLGGLETQYF. The CDR3 DNA reads TGTGCCAGCAGTTTAGGGGGGTTAGAGACCCAGTACTTC.

Note on this clone: At one end the junction does not follow the germline gene, possibly because of a read error. The chain combines TRBV7-9 with TRBJ1-2, with 7 bases fitting TRBD1. Germline loops: CDR1 SEHNR, CDR2 FQNEAQ (reference sequence). This CDR3 is 13 amino acids long. CDR3 coding DNA: TGTTCCAGCAGTTGGGACAGATCCTATGGCTACACCTTC. As protein: CSSSWDRSYGYTF. The entire variable domain, with the rest obtained from reference TRBV7-9 and TRBJ1-2, is as follows: DTGVSQNPRHKITKRGQNVTFRCDPISEHNRLYWYRQTLGQGPEFLTYFQNEAQLEKSRLLSDRFSAERPKGSFSTLEIQRTEQGDSAMYLCSSSWDRSYGYTFGSGTRLTVV.

This clone was counted a few times. The chain links TRBV4-1 to TRBJ2-7, with TRBD1 matching 9 bases. Germline CDR1 MGHRA, CDR2 YSYEKL. The CDR3 has 15 residues. V lost 4 bases to trimming and J lost 4 bases; unmatched junction nucleotides: 8. The CDR3 sequence: CASSPQQGAWYEQYF. The CDR3 coding sequence is TGCGCCAGCAGCCCCCAACAGGGGGCTTGGTACGAGCAGTACTTC.

The V call is TRBV4-1, the J call TRBJ1-3, with D perhaps TRBD1 (6 bases). Germline V gene data show CDR1 as MGHRA and CDR2 as YSYEKL. The CDR3 has 18 amino acids. Trimming stripped 2 bases from V and 6 bases from J, with 23 bases between. This chain's CDR3 is CASSQKTGAGRLLNTIYF. For the CDR3, the DNA is TGCGCCAGCAGCCAAAAGACAGGCGCGGGTAGGCTGCTAAACACCATATATTTT.

This chain uses TRBV5-8 with TRBJ2-7, with 10 bases matching TRBD1. Germline trimming cut 9 bases from V and 1 base from J; bases unmatched to any gene: 10. From germline, CDR1 is SGHTS and CDR2 YDEGEE. The CDR3 runs 15 residues. The CDR3 loop reads CATLSRDRGSYEQYF. In nucleotides, the CDR3 is TGTGCCACCCTCTCCAGGGACAGGGGATCCTACGAGCAGTACTTC.

The chain links TRBV4-2 to TRBJ1-3; D remains unclear. CDR1 and CDR2 (germline): LGHNA, YNFKEQ. This CDR3 comprises 17 residues. Trimming pared 0 bases from V and 4 bases from J, leaving 16 bases between. CDR3 DNA: TGTGCCAGCAGCCAAGATCGCGGCAGTCTTACCGGAAACACCATATATTTT. Its protein is CASSQDRGSLTGNTIYF.

CDR3 loop: CASSVGTGMSGFGDTQYF. DNA of the CDR3: TGTGCCAGCAGCGTCGGGACAGGCATGAGTGGCTTTGGGGATACGCAGTATTTT. This chain connects TRBV9 to TRBJ2-3; 8 bases map to TRBD1. CDR1 is SGDLS and CDR2 is YYNGEE in the germline V gene. The length of the CDR3 is 18 residues. The trim removed 2 bases at V and 6 bases at J, leaving 17 bases unmatched.

Details on this clone: The junction does not match germline at one end; this may be a read error. This sequence joins TRBV7-9 and TRBJ1-2; perhaps TRBD1 as D (6 bases). The CDR3 sequence is 16 residues long. Germline-derived CDR1 and CDR2 are SEHNR and FQNEAQ (reference sequence). The CDR3 spells CSSTLARSGDQYGYTF. CDR3 in DNA: TGTTCCAGCACCCTAGCCCGGTCAGGGGATCAGTATGGCTACACCTTC. Full variable domain (outside the CDR3, taken from reference TRBV7-9 and TRBJ1-2): DTGVSQNPRHKITKRGQNVTFRCDPISEHNRLYWYRQTLGQGPEFLTYFQNEAQLEKSRLLSDRFSAERPKGSFSTLEIQRTEQGDSAMYLCSSTLARSGDQYGYTFGSGTRLTVV.

The chain carries TRBV6-5 and TRBJ2-3; TRBD2 is a possible D gene (7 bases). Trimming shortened V by 2 bases and J by 1 base, and 13 bases separated the two germline ends. CDR1 is MNHEY, CDR2 SVGAGI, per germline. The CDR3 length is 16 residues. The CDR3 coding sequence is TGTGCCAGCAGTTACGGGCCCGGGGGGCGCACAGATACGCAGTATTTT. Translated: CASSYGPGGRTDTQYF.

The chain recombines TRBV7-8 with TRBJ2-7; 8 bases align to TRBD1. Looked up from germline, CDR1 is SGHVS and CDR2 is FQNEAQ. There are 15 residues in the CDR3. Unmatched junction bases numbered 8, after V lost 5 bases and J lost 2 bases. CDR3 in amino acids: CASSGGTGFAYEQYF. The DNA of the CDR3 is TGTGCCAGCAGCGGAGGGACAGGTTTTGCCTACGAGCAGTACTTC.

J is TRBJ2-5 and V is TRBV5-5, with TRBD2 as a possible D gene (6 bases). The CDR3 is 14 amino acids. V lost 2 bases and J lost 2, with 10 bases in between. In germline, CDR1 is SGHKS, CDR2 YYEKEE (reference sequence). DNA of the CDR3: TGTGCCAGCAGCTTCGGACTATTACAAGAGACCCAGTACTTC. Translating gives CASSFGLLQETQYF.

The J gene is TRBJ2-7, the V gene TRBV14; the match to TRBD2 covers 10 bases. Per germline, CDR1 SGHDN and CDR2 FVKESK. Trimming cost V 0 bases and J 2 bases; bases outside gene matches: 7. CDR3 length equals 17 residues. CDR3 sequence reads: CASSQDLGTSVTYEQYF. CDR3 in DNA: TGTGCCAGCAGCCAAGATTTGGGGACTAGCGTAACCTACGAGCAGTACTTC. Based on the CDR3 plus reference TRBV14 and TRBJ2-7, the full variable domain is EAGVTQFPSHSVIEKGQTVTLRCDPISGHDNLYWYRRVMGKEIKFLLHFVKESKQDESGMPNNRFLAERTGGTYSTLKVQPAELEDSGVYFCASSQDLGTSVTYEQYFGPGTRLTVT.

This clone was detected a few times. The chain recombines TRBV4-3 with TRBJ1-5; no firm D call. Germline CDR1 is LGHNA and CDR2 is YSLEER. Trimming shortened V by 0 bases and J by 5 bases, and 5 bases separated the two germline ends. The CDR3 is made up of 13 amino acids. The CDR3 DNA sequence: TGCGCCAGCAGCCAAGACCGGGATCAGCCCCAGCATTTT. The encoded protein is CASSQDRDQPQHF.

V is TRBV7-2 and J is TRBJ1-1, with 9 positions matching TRBD1. Per the germline V gene, CDR1 is SGHTA and CDR2 is FQGNSA. The CDR3 runs 15 residues. The trim removed 6 bases at V and 1 base at J, leaving 6 bases unmatched. This chain's CDR3 is CASRRTGAQNTEAFF. CDR3 sequence (DNA): TGTGCCAGCAGAAGGACAGGGGCCCAGAACACTGAAGCTTTCTTT.

V and J are TRBV6-6 and TRBJ2-3; 8 bases map to TRBD1. Per the germline V gene, CDR1 is MNHNY and CDR2 is SVGAGI (reference sequence). J gave up 5 bases and V 5 bases, and 9 bases lay outside the gene matches. The CDR3 has 15 residues. CDR3 sequence (DNA): TGTGCCAGCAGTCAACCTCCAGGGGGCGGAGATACGCAGTATTTT. This encodes CASSQPPGGGDTQYF.

This clone was detected only a few times. This chain uses TRBV28 with TRBJ1-4; a weak D match, TRBD1 (5 bases). This CDR3 spans 15 amino acids. V lost 3 bases to trimming and J lost 4 bases, with 12 bases between them. Germline V lookup: CDR1 MDHEN, CDR2 SYDVKM. The CDR3 sequence: CASSLVGGLNEKLFF. The DNA for the CDR3 is TGTGCCAGCAGTTTGGTGGGGGGACTTAATGAAAAACTGTTTTTT.

This clone was recorded only once. This chain joins TRBV6-5 and TRBJ2-1; TRBD1 matches at 10 bases. Trimming removed 0 bases from V and 7 bases from J; junction bases left unmatched: 6. Germline-derived CDR1 and CDR2 are MNHEY and SVGAGI. CDR3 length equals 16 residues. The CDR3 DNA is TGTGCCAGCAGTTACTCGGACAGGGGGTCAATAAATGAGCAGTTCTTC. It encodes CASSYSDRGSINEQFF.

This chain joins TRBV6-6 and TRBJ2-7, with 9 bases lining up with TRBD2. The germline CDR1 and CDR2 sequences are MNHNY and SVGAGI (reference sequence). The CDR3 is 14 residues long. V trimming: 4 bases; J trimming: 7 bases; junction bases outside the gene matches: 8. Here the CDR3 DNA reads TGTGCCAGCAGTTCTCCGGGACTAGCCGTTGAGCAGTACTTC. Encoded protein: CASSSPGLAVEQYF.

The chain couples TRBV11-3 to TRBJ2-1; D gene unclear. The CDR3 contains 14 residues. Germline-derived CDR1 and CDR2 are SGHNT and YENEEA. Trimming took 5 bases from V and 8 from J, leaving 16 bases between them. CDR3 in amino acids: CASSPPGQADEQFF. The CDR3 coding sequence is TGTGCCAGCAGCCCGCCCGGCCAGGCAGATGAGCAGTTCTTC.

The chain uses TRBV5-5 and TRBJ2-6, with TRBD1 identical over 7 bases. CDR3 length: 15 residues. The germline V gene encodes CDR1 SGHKS and CDR2 YYEKEE (reference sequence). The J segment lost 5 bases and the V segment lost 0 bases, leaving 2 bases of the junction unmatched. The CDR3 region is CASSLEGARANVLTF. Here the CDR3 DNA reads TGTGCCAGCAGCTTGGAGGGGGCTCGGGCCAACGTCCTGACTTTC.

The chain is built from TRBV30 and TRBJ2-3, with a weak D call TRBD1 (6 bases). Trimming pared 6 bases from V and 5 bases from J, leaving 18 bases between. The CDR3 has 14 residues. CDR1 and CDR2 (germline): GTSNPN, SVGIG (reference sequence). The CDR3 coding sequence is TGTGCCTGCTCTTCCGAACAGGGCGGAGATACGCAGTATTTT. Translation gives CACSSEQGGDTQYF.

The CDR3 is CASSVDQANGNTIYF. CDR3 nucleotide sequence: TGTGCCAGCAGCGTAGACCAGGCCAATGGAAACACCATATATTTT. The J gene is TRBJ1-3, the V gene TRBV9; D gene uncertain. The V end was cut by 0 bases, the J end by 3 bases, with 10 bases between. The CDR3 consists of 15 residues. Per the germline V gene, CDR1 is SGDLS and CDR2 is YYNGEE.

This clone showed up just a few times. V and J are TRBV2 and TRBJ2-5, with 9 nucleotides matching TRBD2. The CDR3 spans 15 residues. Germline V lookup: CDR1 SNHLY, CDR2 FYNNEI. V gave up 0 bases and J gave up 7 bases; unmatched junction bases: 6. Here the CDR3 DNA reads TGTGCCAGCAGTGAAGCGTTAGCGGGAGAAACGACCCAGTACTTC. Translation: CASSEALAGETTQYF.

This chain uses TRBV7-2 with TRBJ2-1; TRBD2 aligns across 8 bases. Germline-derived CDR1 and CDR2 are SGHTA and FQGNSA. The CDR3 runs 16 residues. V lost 6 bases, J lost 10 bases, and 17 bases stayed unmatched. As DNA, the CDR3 is TGTGCCAGCAGGAGAGGGGGTAGCGGGGCCCCGCCGGAGCAGTTCTTC. Translated, it gives CASRRGGSGAPPEQFF.